These 25 T cell receptor beta chains were sequenced from one sample in a study of blood T cell repertoires in COVID-19. Clones were sequenced by immunoSEQ multiplex PCR, and TCRdb holds only the in-frame ones, with some missing. The sample carries approximately 400,000 clones, roughly 80% recorded once. The sample comprised PBMCs or T cells enriched from blood (not recorded which). These receptors were obtained from a woman in her forties or fifties who had recovered from COVID-19.

The chain combines TRBV19 with TRBJ1-2; 7 bases are shared with TRBD1. Germline loops: CDR1 LNHDA, CDR2 SQIVND (reference sequence). The CDR3 sequence is 15 residues long. Trimming took 4 bases from V and 1 from J; bases not matched to a gene: 6. CDR3 DNA sequence: TGTGCCAGTAGTACAGGGACAGTTGATAACTATGGCTACACCTTC. It encodes CASSTGTVDNYGYTF.

In this sample, this clone turned up once. The chain links TRBV29-1 to TRBJ1-2; D is possibly TRBD1 (6 bases). In germline, CDR1 is SQVTM, CDR2 ANQGSEA. The CDR3 length is 11 residues. V lost 7 bases to trimming and J lost 6 bases, with 12 bases between them. CDR3 bases: TGCAGCGGGCAGGGGTTTAATGGCTACACCTTC. This sequence encodes CSGQGFNGYTF.

V gene TRBV5-1 combines with J gene TRBJ2-7; 11 bases are a match to TRBD1. V lost 4 bases and J lost 4; bases outside the gene matches: 7. Germline values: CDR1 SGHRS, CDR2 YFSETQ. There are 15 residues in the CDR3. CDR3 coding DNA: TGCGCCAGCAGCCTGGGACAGGGGGATAGTTACGAGCAGTACTTC. Translation gives CASSLGQGDSYEQYF.

The gene calls are TRBV7-2 and TRBJ1-1; no firm D call. Germline-derived CDR1 and CDR2 are SGHTA and FQGNSA. Deletions cut 5 bases from V and 1 base from J, with 14 bases between. The CDR3 spans 15 residues. CDR3 residues: CASSQLGVRNTEAFF. CDR3 DNA: TGTGCCAGCAGCCAACTAGGTGTACGGAACACTGAAGCTTTCTTT.

The rearrangement uses TRBV6-4 and TRBJ2-2, with D tentatively TRBD2 (5 bases). This CDR3 has 12 residues. Trimming left V 6 bases short and J 7 bases short, with 9 bases between. Germline V gene lookup returns CDR1 MRHNA and CDR2 SNTAGT. This CDR3 is CASSTRVGELFF. CDR3 nucleotides: TGTGCCAGCAGCACTAGAGTCGGGGAGCTGTTTTTT.

The chain uses TRBV30 and TRBJ1-6, with D tentatively TRBD1 (5 bases). V gave up 3 bases and J gave up 4 bases, with 13 bases separating them. CDR3 length: 15 residues. Germline V CDR1 and CDR2: GTSNPN, SVGIG (reference sequence). The CDR3, as DNA: TGTGCCTGGAGCGGAATACAGGCATATAATTCACCCCTCCACTTT. As protein: CAWSGIQAYNSPLHF.

This sequence joins TRBV3-1 (or the pseudogene TRBV3-2) and TRBJ1-2; D is uncertain. The V and J ends lost 0 bases and 2 bases respectively, with 4 bases between them. This CDR3 has 13 residues. Germline CDR1 is LGHDT and CDR2 is YNNKEL (reference sequence). The CDR3 spells CASSQELNYGYTF. The CDR3 DNA reads TGTGCCAGCAGCCAAGAACTCAACTATGGCTACACCTTC.

The genes are TRBV12-3 or TRBV12-4 and TRBJ1-5, with D possibly matching TRBD1 (5 bases). The CDR3 totals 13 residues. V was trimmed by 5 bases and J by 4 bases, leaving 9 bases between them. The CDR3 region is CASSLAGNQPQHF. The DNA of the CDR3 is TGTGCCAGCAGTCTTGCAGGGAATCAGCCCCAGCATTTT.

This chain uses TRBV19 with TRBJ2-2; TRBD2 might be the D (6 bases). Germline lookup yields CDR1 LNHDA and CDR2 SQIVND (reference sequence). Trimming left V 9 bases short and J 5 bases short, with 13 bases between. The CDR3 has 13 amino acids. The CDR3, as DNA: TGTGCCAGCGCCGTTGGGAGGACCGGGGAGCTGTTTTTT. This sequence encodes CASAVGRTGELFF.

This chain uses TRBV27 with TRBJ1-1, with a weak D call TRBD1 (5 bases). Germline V gene lookup returns CDR1 MNHEY and CDR2 SMNVEV (reference sequence). This CDR3 has 13 amino acids. Between the trimmed V and J ends, which lost 3 bases and 5 bases, there was a span of 10 bases. CDR3 coding DNA: TGTGCCAGCAGTTTCGAAGGGGCGACTGAAGCTTTCTTT. This sequence encodes CASSFEGATEAFF.

In its sample, this clone was seen many times. The J gene is TRBJ1-1, the V gene TRBV3-1 (or the pseudogene TRBV3-2); TRBD1 might be the D (6 bases). Germline values: CDR1 LGHDT, CDR2 YNNKEL (reference sequence). This CDR3 region has 16 residues. Trimming took off 4 bases at V and 0 bases at J, with 15 bases between the two ends. The CDR3 nucleotides read TGTGCCAGCAGCCCTCCGGGACACTCCATGAACACTGAAGCTTTCTTT. It specifies CASSPPGHSMNTEAFF.

This clone has a single count. This chain uses TRBV2 with TRBJ1-6; 7 nucleotides line up with TRBD1. V was clipped by 2 bases and J by 9 bases; unmatched bases: 7. Germline V lookup: CDR1 SNHLY, CDR2 FYNNEI. There are 15 residues in the CDR3. This CDR3 reads CASSEQQGSGSPLHF. DNA of the CDR3: TGTGCCAGCAGTGAACAACAGGGGTCTGGTTCACCCCTCCACTTT.

The rearrangement joins TRBV5-1 to TRBJ1-5; a possible D gene is TRBD1 (5 bases). The CDR3 contains 14 residues. Germline CDR1 is SGHRS and CDR2 is YFSETQ. Trimming stripped 1 base from V and 4 bases from J, with 9 bases between. Here the CDR3 reads CASSLSAGNQPQHF. The CDR3, as DNA: TGCGCCAGCAGCTTGTCGGCAGGGAATCAGCCCCAGCATTTT.

This chain uses TRBV7-9 with TRBJ2-7; 7 positions match TRBD2. This CDR3 spans 13 amino acids. The V segment lost 3 bases and the J segment 7 bases; nucleotides outside the gene matches: 6. Germline assignment: CDR1 SEHNR and CDR2 FQNEAQ (reference sequence). In DNA, the CDR3 is TGTGCCAGCAGCTTCGGACTAGGGGAGGAGCAGTACTTC. Translation: CASSFGLGEEQYF. The whole variable domain, remainder taken from reference TRBV7-9 and TRBJ2-7, is DTGVSQNPRHKITKRGQNVTFRCDPISEHNRLYWYRQTLGQGPEFLTYFQNEAQLEKSRLLSDRFSAERPKGSFSTLEIQRTEQGDSAMYLCASSFGLGEEQYFGPGTRLTVT.

V gene TRBV19 combines with J gene TRBJ1-6; D unresolved. Trimming cost V 7 bases and J 7 bases, with 11 bases left between them. The length of the CDR3 is 13 residues. CDR1 LNHDA and CDR2 SQIVND come from the germline V gene (reference sequence). The CDR3 loop reads CASTPRENSPLHF. CDR3 coding DNA: TGTGCCAGTACCCCAAGGGAGAATTCACCCCTCCACTTT.

The chain combines TRBV6-5 with TRBJ2-7, with 9 bases identical to TRBD1. This CDR3 is 15 amino acids long. Germline V CDR1 and CDR2: MNHEY, SVGAGI. Trimming cost V 5 bases and J 3 bases; bases outside gene matches: 8. The CDR3 protein is CASSHRDRDVYEQYF. CDR3 in DNA: TGTGCCAGCAGTCACCGGGACAGGGACGTCTACGAGCAGTACTTC.

This clone was observed a single time. J is TRBJ1-6 and V is TRBV11-3, with D unresolved. Germline lookup yields CDR1 SGHNT and CDR2 YENEEA. The length of the CDR3 is 14 residues. V dropped 2 bases and J dropped 7 bases, with 9 bases sitting between them. The CDR3 loop is CASSLLGSNSPLHF. The CDR3 nucleotides are TGTGCCAGCAGCTTATTGGGGAGCAATTCACCCCTCCACTTT.

The genes are TRBV18 and TRBJ1-6; the match to TRBD1 covers 7 bases. Per the germline V gene, CDR1 is KGHSH and CDR2 is LQKENI. V dropped 5 bases and J dropped 8; count of bases not matched to a gene: 3. This CDR3 comprises 13 residues. The CDR3 loop reads CASSIDRDSPLHF. The CDR3 nucleotides are TGTGCCAGCTCAATCGACAGGGATTCACCCCTCCACTTT.

This sequence joins TRBV30 and TRBJ1-2, with 7 positions matching TRBD1. The trim removed 5 bases at V and 5 bases at J, leaving 8 bases unmatched. Germline-derived CDR1 and CDR2 are GTSNPN and SVGIG (reference sequence). There are 13 residues in the CDR3. In DNA, the CDR3 is TGTGCCTGGGAGACAGGGACGACGTATGGCTACACCTTC. It yields the protein CAWETGTTYGYTF.

Details on this clone: The same CDR3 also results from other DNA sequences found in this sample. The chain recombines TRBV5-1 with TRBJ2-7; 10 bases match TRBD1. The V gene's germline CDR1 is SGHRS and CDR2 YFSETQ. V trimming: 4 bases; J trimming: 4 bases; junction bases outside the gene matches: 2. CDR3 length: 13 amino acids. For the CDR3, the DNA is TGCGCCAGCAGCACGGGACAGGGGTACGAGCAGTACTTC. This translates into CASSTGQGYEQYF.

The gene calls are TRBV12-3 or TRBV12-4 and TRBJ1-2, with D unclear. This CDR3 has 13 residues. Trimming left V 3 bases short and J 5 bases short, with 10 bases between. CDR3 sequence reads: CASSFMRHYGYTF. The CDR3 region has the DNA TGTGCCAGCAGTTTTATGCGACATTATGGCTACACCTTC.

The rearrangement joins TRBV29-1 to TRBJ2-7; D is possibly TRBD2 (6 bases). CDR1 is SQVTM and CDR2 is ANQGSEA in the germline V gene. There are 14 residues in the CDR3. Trimming removed 4 bases from V and 4 bases from J, with 17 bases in between. The CDR3 DNA sequence: TGCAGCGTTGTACCGGGGGTTTATTCTTACGAGCAGTACTTC. This translates into CSVVPGVYSYEQYF.

This chain joins TRBV7-9 and TRBJ1-2; no definite D call. Per germline, CDR1 SEHNR and CDR2 FQNEAQ (reference sequence). The V end lost 11 bases, the J end lost 6 bases, and 19 bases lay between the germline ends. CDR3 length: 13 amino acids. CDR3 DNA: TGTGCCCCTAGGGAGTCGGGCAAACATGGCTACACCTTC. Its translation is CAPRESGKHGYTF.

The V call is TRBV7-2, the J call TRBJ2-7; 13 nucleotides agree with TRBD2. CDR3 length: 17 residues. The germline V gene has CDR1 SGHTA and CDR2 FQGNSA. V lost 3 bases and J lost 4; bases outside the gene matches: 9. CDR3 sequence (DNA): TGTGCCAGCAGCTTCGGACTAGCGGGAGAAAGGGATTACGAGCAGTACTTC. It yields the protein CASSFGLAGERDYEQYF.

The genes are TRBV7-3 and TRBJ1-1; the D gene is possibly TRBD1 (6 bases). V was shortened by 3 bases and J by 6 bases, with 23 bases between the two germline ends. The CDR3 contains 17 residues. The V gene's germline CDR1 is SGHTA and CDR2 FQGTGA. CDR3: CASSFLGGRANPPEAFF. In nucleotides, the CDR3 is TGTGCCAGCAGCTTCCTGGGGGGGCGGGCCAATCCCCCTGAAGCTTTCTTT.